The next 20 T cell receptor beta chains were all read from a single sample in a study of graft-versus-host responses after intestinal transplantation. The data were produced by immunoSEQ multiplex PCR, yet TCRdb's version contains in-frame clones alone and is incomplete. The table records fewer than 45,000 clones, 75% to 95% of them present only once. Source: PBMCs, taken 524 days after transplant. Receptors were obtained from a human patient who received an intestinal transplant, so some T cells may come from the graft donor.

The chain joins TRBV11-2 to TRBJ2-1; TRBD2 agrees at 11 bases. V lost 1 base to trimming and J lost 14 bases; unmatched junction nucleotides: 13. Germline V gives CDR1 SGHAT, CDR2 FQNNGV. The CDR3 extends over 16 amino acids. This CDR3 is CASSLGLAGRSPIEFF. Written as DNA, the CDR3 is TGTGCCAGCAGCTTAGGACTAGCGGGAAGGAGCCCTATAGAGTTCTTC.

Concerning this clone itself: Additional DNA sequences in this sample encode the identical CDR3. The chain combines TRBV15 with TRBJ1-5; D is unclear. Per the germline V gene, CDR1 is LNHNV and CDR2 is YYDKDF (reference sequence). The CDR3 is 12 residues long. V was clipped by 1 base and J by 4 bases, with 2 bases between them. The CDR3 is CATSRVNQPQHF. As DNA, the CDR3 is TGTGCCACCAGCAGAGTTAATCAGCCCCAGCATTTT. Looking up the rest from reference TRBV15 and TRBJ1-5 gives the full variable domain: DAMVIQNPRYQVTQFGKPVTLSCSQTLNHNVMYWYQQKSSQAPKLLFHYYDKDFNNEADTPDNFQSRRPNTSFCFLDIRSPGLGDTAMYLCATSRVNQPQHFGDGTRLSIL.

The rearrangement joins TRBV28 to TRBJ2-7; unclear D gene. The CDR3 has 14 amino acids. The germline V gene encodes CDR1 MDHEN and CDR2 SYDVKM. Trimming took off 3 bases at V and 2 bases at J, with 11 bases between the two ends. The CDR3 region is CASSFEFGPYEQYF. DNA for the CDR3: TGTGCCAGCAGTTTCGAGTTCGGGCCCTACGAGCAGTACTTC.

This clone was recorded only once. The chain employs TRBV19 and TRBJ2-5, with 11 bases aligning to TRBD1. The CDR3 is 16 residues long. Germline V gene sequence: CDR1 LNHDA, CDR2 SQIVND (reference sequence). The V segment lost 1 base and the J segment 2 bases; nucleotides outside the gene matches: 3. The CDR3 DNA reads TGTGCCAGTAGTATAGGCTGGGACAGGGGGCAAGAGACCCAGTACTTC. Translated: CASSIGWDRGQETQYF. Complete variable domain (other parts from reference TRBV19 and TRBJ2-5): DGGITQSPKYLFRKEGQNVTLSCEQNLNHDAMYWYRQDPGQGLRLIYYSQIVNDFQKGDIAEGYSVSREKKESFPLTVTSAQKNPTAFYLCASSIGWDRGQETQYFGPGTRLLVL.

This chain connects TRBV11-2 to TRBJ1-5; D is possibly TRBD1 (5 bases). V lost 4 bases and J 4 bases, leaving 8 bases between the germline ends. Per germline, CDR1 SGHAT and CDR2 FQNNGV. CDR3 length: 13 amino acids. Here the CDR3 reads CASSSTENQPQHF. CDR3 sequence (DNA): TGTGCCAGCAGCTCGACAGAAAATCAGCCCCAGCATTTT.

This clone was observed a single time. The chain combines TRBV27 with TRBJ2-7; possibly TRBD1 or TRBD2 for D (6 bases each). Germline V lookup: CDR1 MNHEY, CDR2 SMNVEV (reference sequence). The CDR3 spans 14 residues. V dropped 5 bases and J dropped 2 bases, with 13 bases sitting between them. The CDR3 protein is CASSLTGDTYEQYF. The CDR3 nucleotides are TGTGCCAGCAGTCTGACGGGGGACACCTACGAGCAGTACTTC.

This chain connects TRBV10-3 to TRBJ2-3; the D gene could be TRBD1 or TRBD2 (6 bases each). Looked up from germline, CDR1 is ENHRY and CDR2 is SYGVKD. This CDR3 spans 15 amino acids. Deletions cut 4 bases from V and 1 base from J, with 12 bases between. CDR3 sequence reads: CAISGGARRTDTQYF. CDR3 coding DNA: TGTGCCATCAGTGGGGGGGCCAGACGCACAGATACGCAGTATTTT.

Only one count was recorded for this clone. This CDR3 reads CASSQEGLAGEAGELFF. The CDR3 DNA follows: TGCGCCAGCAGCCAAGAGGGACTAGCGGGAGAGGCCGGGGAGCTGTTTTTT. The chain links TRBV4-3 to TRBJ2-2, with 14 bases lining up with TRBD2. Germline V gene sequence: CDR1 LGHNA, CDR2 YSLEER. Trimming took 0 bases from V and 6 from J; bases not matched to a gene: 3. The CDR3 loop spans 17 amino acids.

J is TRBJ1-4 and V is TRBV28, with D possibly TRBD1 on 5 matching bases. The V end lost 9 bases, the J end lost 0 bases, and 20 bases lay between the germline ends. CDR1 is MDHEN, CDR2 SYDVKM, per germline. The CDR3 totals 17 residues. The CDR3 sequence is CARQPQGPITTNEKLFF. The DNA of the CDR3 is TGTGCCAGACAGCCTCAGGGACCCATTACAACTAATGAAAAACTGTTTTTT.

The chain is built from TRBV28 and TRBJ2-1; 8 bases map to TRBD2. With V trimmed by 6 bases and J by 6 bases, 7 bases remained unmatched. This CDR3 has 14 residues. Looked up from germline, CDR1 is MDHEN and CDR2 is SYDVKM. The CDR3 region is CASSPGGPGNEQFF. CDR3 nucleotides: TGTGCCAGCAGCCCGGGAGGGCCGGGCAATGAGCAGTTCTTC.

As DNA, the CDR3 is TGTGCCAGCAGCGCGGGAGTCTGGGATGAGCAGTTCTTC. Protein sequence: CASSAGVWDEQFF. The chain uses TRBV9 and TRBJ2-1, with D maybe TRBD2 (6 bases). CDR1 SGDLS and CDR2 YYNGEE come from the germline V gene. This CDR3 is built from 13 residues. Trimming shortened V by 3 bases and J by 8 bases, and 12 bases separated the two germline ends. The whole variable domain, remainder taken from reference TRBV9 and TRBJ2-1, is DSGVTQTPKHLITATGQRVTLRCSPRSGDLSVYWYQQSLDQGLQFLIQYYNGEERAKGNILERFSAQQFPDLHSELNLSSLELGDSALYFCASSAGVWDEQFFGPGTRLTVL.

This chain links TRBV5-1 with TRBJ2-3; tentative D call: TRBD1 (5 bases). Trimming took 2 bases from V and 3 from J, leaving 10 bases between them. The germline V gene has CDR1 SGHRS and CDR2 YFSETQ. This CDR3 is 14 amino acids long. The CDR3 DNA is TGCGCCAGCAGCTTCCCTGACAGTACAGATACGCAGTATTTT. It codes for CASSFPDSTDTQYF.

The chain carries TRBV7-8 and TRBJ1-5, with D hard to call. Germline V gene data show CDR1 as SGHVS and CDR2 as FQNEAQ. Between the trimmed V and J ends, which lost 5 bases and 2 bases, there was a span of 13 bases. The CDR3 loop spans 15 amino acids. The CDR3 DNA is TGTGCCAGCAGCCTATTAAGGTTGGGCAATCAGCCCCAGCATTTT. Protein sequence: CASSLLRLGNQPQHF.

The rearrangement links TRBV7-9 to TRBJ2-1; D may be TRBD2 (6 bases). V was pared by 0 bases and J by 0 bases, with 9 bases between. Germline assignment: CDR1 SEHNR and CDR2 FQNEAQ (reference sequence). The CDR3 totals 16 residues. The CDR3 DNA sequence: TGTGCCAGCAGCTTAGCGCTGACTAGCTCCTACAATGAGCAGTTCTTC. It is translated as CASSLALTSSYNEQFF. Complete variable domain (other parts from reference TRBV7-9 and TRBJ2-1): DTGVSQNPRHKITKRGQNVTFRCDPISEHNRLYWYRQTLGQGPEFLTYFQNEAQLEKSRLLSDRFSAERPKGSFSTLEIQRTEQGDSAMYLCASSLALTSSYNEQFFGPGTRLTVL.

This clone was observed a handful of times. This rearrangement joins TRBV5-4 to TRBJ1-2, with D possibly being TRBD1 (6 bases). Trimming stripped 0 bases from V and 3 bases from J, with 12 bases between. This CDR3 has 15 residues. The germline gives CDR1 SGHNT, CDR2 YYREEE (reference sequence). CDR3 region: CASSLDAGADYGYTF. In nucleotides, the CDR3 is TGTGCCAGCAGCTTGGATGCGGGGGCGGACTATGGCTACACCTTC. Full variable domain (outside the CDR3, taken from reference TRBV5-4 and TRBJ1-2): ETGVTQSPTHLIKTRGQQVTLRCSSQSGHNTVSWYQQALGQGPQFIFQYYREEENGRGNFPPRFSGLQFPNYSSELNVNALELDDSALYLCASSLDAGADYGYTFGSGTRLTVV.

CDR3 in amino acids: CASSVRSGTGELFF. CDR3 nucleotides: TGTGCCAGCAGTGTACGTAGCGGGACCGGGGAGCTGTTTTTT. The chain recombines TRBV2 with TRBJ2-2, with 7 bases lining up with TRBD2. CDR3 size: 14 residues. Germline CDR1 and CDR2: SNHLY and FYNNEI. V was clipped by 4 bases and J by 5 bases; unmatched bases: 4.

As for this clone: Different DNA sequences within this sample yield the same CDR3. CDR3 nucleotides: TGTGCCACCAGCAGAGATACTAACGAGCAGTACTTC. It translates to CATSRDTNEQYF. V is TRBV15 and J is TRBJ2-7; D is unclear. Germline V CDR1 and CDR2: LNHNV, YYDKDF (reference sequence). Trimming took 0 bases from V and 5 from J, leaving 5 bases between them. The CDR3 consists of 12 residues.

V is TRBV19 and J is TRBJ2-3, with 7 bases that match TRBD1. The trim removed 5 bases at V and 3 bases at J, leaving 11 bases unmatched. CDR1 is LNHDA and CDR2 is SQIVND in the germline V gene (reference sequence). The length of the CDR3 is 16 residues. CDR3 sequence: CASSPRTGTATDTQYF. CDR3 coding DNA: TGTGCCAGTAGTCCACGAACCGGGACAGCTACAGATACGCAGTATTTT.

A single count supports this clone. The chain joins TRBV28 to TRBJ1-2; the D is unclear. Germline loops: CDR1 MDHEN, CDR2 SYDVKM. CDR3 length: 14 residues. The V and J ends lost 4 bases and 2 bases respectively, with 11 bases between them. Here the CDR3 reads CASSSAGGNYGYTF. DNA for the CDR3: TGTGCCAGCAGTTCCGCAGGTGGGAACTATGGCTACACCTTC.

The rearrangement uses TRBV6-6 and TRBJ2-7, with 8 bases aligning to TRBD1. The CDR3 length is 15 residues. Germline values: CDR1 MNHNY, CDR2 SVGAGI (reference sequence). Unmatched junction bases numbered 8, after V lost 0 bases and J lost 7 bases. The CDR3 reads CASSYSTGDIREQYF. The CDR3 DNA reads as TGTGCCAGCAGTTACTCGACAGGGGATATTAGGGAGCAGTACTTC.